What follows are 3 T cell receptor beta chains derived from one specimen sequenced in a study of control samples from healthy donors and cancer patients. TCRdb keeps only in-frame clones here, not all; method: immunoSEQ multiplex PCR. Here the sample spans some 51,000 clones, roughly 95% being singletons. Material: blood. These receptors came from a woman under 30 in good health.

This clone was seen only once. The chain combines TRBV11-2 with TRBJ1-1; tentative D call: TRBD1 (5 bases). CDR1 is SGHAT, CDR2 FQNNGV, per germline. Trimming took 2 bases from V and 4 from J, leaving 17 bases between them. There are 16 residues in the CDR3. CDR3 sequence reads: CASSLRDPVGFTEAFF. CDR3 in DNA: TGTGCCAGCAGCTTAAGGGACCCGGTAGGGTTCACTGAAGCTTTCTTT.

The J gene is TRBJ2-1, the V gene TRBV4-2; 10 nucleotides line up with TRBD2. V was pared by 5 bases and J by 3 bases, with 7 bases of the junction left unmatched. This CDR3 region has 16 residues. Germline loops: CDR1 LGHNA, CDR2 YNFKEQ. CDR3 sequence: CASSITSGVNYNEQFF. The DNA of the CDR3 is TGTGCCAGCAGCATAACTAGCGGGGTGAACTACAATGAGCAGTTCTTC.

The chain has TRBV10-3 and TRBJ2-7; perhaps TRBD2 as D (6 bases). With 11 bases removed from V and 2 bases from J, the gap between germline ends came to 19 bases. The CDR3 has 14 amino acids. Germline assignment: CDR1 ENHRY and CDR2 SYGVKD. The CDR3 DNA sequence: TGTGCCTCCAGAGGAGGGACGGACCCCTACGAGCAGTACTTC. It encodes CASRGGTDPYEQYF.